The next 21 T cell receptor beta chains were all read from a single sample in a study of cytomegalovirus exposure and HLA in healthy donors. PCR involved 60 Vbeta and 13 Jbeta primers. Here immunoSEQ multiplex PCR was the method, and the copy in TCRdb shows in-frame clones only, minus some. This table holds approximately 150,000 clones, about three quarters found once. Sequenced input: PBMCs. The receptor source for this set is a man aged 40-50 years in good health and CMV-seropositive.

This chain connects TRBV20-1 to TRBJ2-1; D unresolved. Trimming left V 0 bases short and J 12 bases short, with 9 bases between. In germline, CDR1 is DFQATT, CDR2 SNEGSKA (reference sequence). This CDR3 has 11 residues. Here the CDR3 DNA reads TGCAGTGCTAGAGAGGCTGTACCGCAGTTCTTC. Its protein product is CSAREAVPQFF.

The rearrangement joins TRBV10-2 to TRBJ2-3, with D perhaps TRBD2 (6 bases). Trimming shortened V by 2 bases and J by 8 bases, and 8 bases separated the two germline ends. Germline values: CDR1 WSHSY, CDR2 SAAADI. The CDR3 runs to 12 residues. The chain's CDR3 is CASSERRGTQYF. The CDR3 region has the DNA TGCGCCAGCAGTGAGAGGAGGGGTACGCAGTATTTT.

The chain joins TRBV14 to TRBJ2-1; a weak D match, TRBD1 (5 bases). Germline lookup yields CDR1 SGHDN and CDR2 FVKESK. Between the trimmed V and J ends, which lost 2 bases and 7 bases, there was a span of 18 bases. The CDR3 contains 16 residues. The DNA for the CDR3 is TGTGCCAGCAGCCAATTTTCCAGGGTTGATGTTAATGAGCAGTTCTTC. Translation gives CASSQFSRVDVNEQFF.

This chain uses TRBV28 with TRBJ2-1; 9 nucleotides line up with TRBD1. The trim removed 1 base at V and 8 bases at J, leaving 9 bases unmatched. The CDR3 covers 16 residues. CDR1 MDHEN and CDR2 SYDVKM come from the germline V gene. Here the CDR3 reads CASSLSGQGREDEQFF. The CDR3 bases are TGTGCCAGCAGTTTATCTGGACAGGGGAGGGAGGATGAGCAGTTCTTC.

The chain recombines TRBV11-2 with TRBJ2-1; unclear D gene. CDR1 SGHAT and CDR2 FQNNGV come from the germline V gene. The CDR3 has 17 amino acids. Between the trimmed V and J ends, which lost 2 bases and 4 bases, there was a span of 18 bases. The CDR3 coding sequence is TGTGCCAGCAGCTTAACTCAACTGTTATCATTTTACAATGAGCAGTTCTTC. This codes for CASSLTQLLSFYNEQFF.

The V gene is TRBV28, the J gene TRBJ1-5, with D unclear. The CDR3 runs to 16 residues. The V end was cut by 9 bases, the J end by 1 base, with 19 bases between. Germline V lookup: CDR1 MDHEN, CDR2 SYDVKM. The CDR3 region is CASQVGGSLSNQPQHF. The CDR3 bases are TGTGCCAGTCAGGTTGGTGGGTCTCTCAGCAATCAGCCCCAGCATTTT.

V gene TRBV10-3 combines with J gene TRBJ2-7; D not certain. This CDR3 has 13 residues. V shed 0 bases and J shed 4 bases, with 7 bases lying between them. The germline CDR1 and CDR2 sequences are ENHRY and SYGVKD. DNA of the CDR3: TGTGCCATCAGTGAGTCTGTCTCTTACGAGCAGTACTTC. Amino acid sequence: CAISESVSYEQYF.

For the CDR3, the DNA is TGTGCCAGCAGCTTGTGGACTAGCGGGAGGGAGACCCAGTACTTC. It specifies CASSLWTSGRETQYF. The V gene is TRBV5-8, the J gene TRBJ2-5, with TRBD2 matching 14 bases. CDR3 length equals 15 residues. CDR1 SGHTS and CDR2 YDEGEE come from the germline V gene. The J segment lost 5 bases and the V segment lost 1 base, leaving 1 base of the junction unmatched. The full variable domain, its missing parts supplied by reference TRBV5-8 and TRBJ2-5, is EAGVTQSPTHLIKTRGQQATLRCSPISGHTSVYWYQQALGLGLQFLLWYDEGEERNRGNFPPRFSGRQFPNYSSELNVNALELEDSALYLCASSLWTSGRETQYFGPGTRLLVL.

The chain has TRBV5-4 and TRBJ2-7; 9 nucleotides align to TRBD1. Germline V gene lookup returns CDR1 SGHNT and CDR2 YYREEE (reference sequence). The CDR3 totals 15 residues. J lost 1 base, V lost 5 bases, and 7 bases had no gene match. DNA of the CDR3: TGTGCCAGCAGTCCGAGGACAGGGGTTTCCTACGAGCAGTACTTC. Amino acid sequence: CASSPRTGVSYEQYF.

The rearrangement uses TRBV7-8 and TRBJ1-6; 10 bases fit TRBD1. The V segment lost 4 bases and the J segment 7 bases; nucleotides outside the gene matches: 7. Germline CDR1 is SGHVS and CDR2 is FQNEAQ. The CDR3 is made up of 16 amino acids. CDR3 sequence: CASSSRDRGSNSPLHF. In DNA, the CDR3 is TGTGCCAGCAGCTCCCGGGACAGGGGATCGAATTCACCCCTCCACTTT.

The rearrangement uses TRBV19 and TRBJ2-2, with D perhaps TRBD1 (5 bases). The CDR3 is made up of 14 amino acids. Germline-derived CDR1 and CDR2 are LNHDA and SQIVND (reference sequence). V shed 3 bases and J shed 8 bases, with 13 bases lying between them. CDR3 loop: CASSIPGFTGELFF. The CDR3, as DNA: TGTGCCAGTAGTATTCCAGGGTTCACTGGGGAGCTGTTTTTT.

The J gene is TRBJ2-2, the V gene TRBV5-1, with 8 bases identical to TRBD1. The trim removed 4 bases at V and 1 base at J, leaving 9 bases unmatched. The CDR3 is 17 residues long. CDR1 is SGHRS, CDR2 YFSETQ, per germline. In DNA, the CDR3 is TGCGCCAGCAGCACGGACAGGGCCCATGGGAACACCGGGGAGCTGTTTTTT. This gives the protein CASSTDRAHGNTGELFF.

The chain couples TRBV5-4 to TRBJ2-7, with 10 bases matching TRBD1. The CDR3 is 14 residues long. Unmatched junction bases numbered 2, after V lost 4 bases and J lost 1 base. The germline gives CDR1 SGHNT, CDR2 YYREEE (reference sequence). This CDR3 reads CASSPGQGSYEQYF. Written as DNA, the CDR3 is TGTGCCAGCAGCCCGGGACAGGGGTCCTACGAGCAGTACTTC.

This chain links TRBV4-2 with TRBJ2-7; D unresolved. Germline V gene lookup returns CDR1 LGHNA and CDR2 YNFKEQ. This CDR3 spans 12 amino acids. Trimming removed 0 bases at V and 12 bases at J, with 12 bases between. The CDR3 sequence is CASSQEPSFRYF. The CDR3 nucleotides read TGTGCCAGCAGCCAAGAGCCCTCCTTCAGGTACTTC.

Concerning this clone: This sample includes further DNA sequences coding for the same CDR3. The genes are TRBV9 and TRBJ1-1; no reliable D call. This CDR3 is 14 amino acids long. Germline CDR1 and CDR2: SGDLS and YYNGEE. V was shortened by 1 base and J by 0 bases, with 7 bases between the two germline ends. For the CDR3, the DNA is TGTGCCAGCAGCGTATCCGGGATGAACACTGAAGCTTTCTTT. Encoded protein: CASSVSGMNTEAFF.

This chain links TRBV28 with TRBJ2-7, with 9 bases aligning to TRBD1. Germline CDR1 and CDR2: MDHEN and SYDVKM. The V segment lost 6 bases and the J segment 7 bases; nucleotides outside the gene matches: 10. The CDR3 consists of 14 residues. CDR3 sequence reads: CASSYRGRSREQYF. As DNA, the CDR3 is TGTGCCAGCAGCTACAGGGGGCGTTCGAGGGAGCAGTACTTC.

The CDR3 coding sequence is TGTGCCAGCAGCCGTCGTGGGGCTAGCGGCTCCTACGAGCAGTACTTC. Translated, it gives CASSRRGASGSYEQYF. V gene TRBV11-2 combines with J gene TRBJ2-5; 7 positions agree with TRBD2. The J call may be mistaken, given a closer DNA end match to TRBJ2-7. The CDR3 has 16 residues. The germline V gene encodes CDR1 SGHAT and CDR2 FQNNGV.

As DNA, the CDR3 is TGTGCCACCAGCAGAGATCCAACGACAGCTAGCACAGATACGCAGTATTTT. This translates into CATSRDPTTASTDTQYF. The V and J genes are TRBV15 and TRBJ2-3, with D perhaps TRBD1 (5 bases). V was pared by 0 bases and J by 0 bases, with 13 bases between. The CDR3 is made up of 17 amino acids. In germline, CDR1 is LNHNV, CDR2 YYDKDF (reference sequence).

About this clone: At one of its ends the junction is not consistent with the germline gene, which may arise from a read error. The rearrangement links TRBV2 to TRBJ2-7, with D perhaps matching TRBD2 (6 bases). CDR1 is SNHLY and CDR2 is FYNNEI in the germline V gene. The CDR3 extends over 15 amino acids. The CDR3: CASSVAPTHGEDANF. The CDR3 bases are TGTGCCAGCAGTGTCGCCCCTACCCACGGGGAGGATGCGAACTTC.

This chain uses TRBV18 with TRBJ1-2, with TRBD1 identical over 9 bases. The CDR3 runs to 13 residues. J lost 6 bases, V lost 3 bases, and 2 bases had no gene match. Germline V gives CDR1 KGHSH, CDR2 LQKENI. The DNA of the CDR3 is TGTGCCAGCTCACCGACAGGGGGGAATGGCTACACCTTC. Its translation is CASSPTGGNGYTF.

This chain connects TRBV7-2 to TRBJ1-4; the match to TRBD1 covers 9 bases. V lost 1 base, J lost 8 bases, and 5 bases stayed unmatched. Germline V CDR1 and CDR2: SGHTA, FQGNSA. CDR3 length equals 15 residues. The CDR3 DNA reads TGTGCCAGCAGCTTAGGGGACAGGGTTAGAGAAAAACTGTTTTTT. Translation gives CASSLGDRVREKLFF.